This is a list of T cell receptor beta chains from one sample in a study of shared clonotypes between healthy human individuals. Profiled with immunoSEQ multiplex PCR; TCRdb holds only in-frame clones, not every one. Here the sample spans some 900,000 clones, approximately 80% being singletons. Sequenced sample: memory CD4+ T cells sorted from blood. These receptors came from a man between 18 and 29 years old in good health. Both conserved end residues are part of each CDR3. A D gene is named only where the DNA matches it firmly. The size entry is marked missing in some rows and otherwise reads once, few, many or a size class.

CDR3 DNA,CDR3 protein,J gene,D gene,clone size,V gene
TGTGCCAGCAGTATCACAGGGGGCTTTAGTCAGCCCCAGCATTTT,CASSITGGFSQPQHF,TRBJ1-5,TRBD1,.,TRBV28
TGTGCCATCGGGGATGGAAACACCATATATTTT,CAIGDGNTIYF,TRBJ1-3,.,many,TRBV10-3
TGTGCCAGCAGCCAAGCACCGGGGACGAATGAAAAACTGTTTTTT,CASSQAPGTNEKLFF,TRBJ1-4,.,.,TRBV4-2
TGTGCCTGGGGGGGCCGGGAAGCTTTCTTT,CAWGGREAFF,TRBJ1-1,.,.,TRBV30
TGCGCCAGCAGCCTGGTAGCGGGCTCCTACAATGAGCAGTTCTTC,CASSLVAGSYNEQFF,TRBJ2-1,TRBD2,.,TRBV5-1
TGTGCCAGCAGCCCTCGGACTAGCGGGGGGGCTGAAGAGCAGTTCTTC,CASSPRTSGGAEEQFF,TRBJ2-1,TRBD2,few,TRBV7-3
TGTGCCAGCAGCGCGGAGCCCCAGACAGGGGGCAAAAATTCACCCCTCCACTTT,CASSAEPQTGGKNSPLHF,TRBJ1-6,TRBD1,.,TRBV9
TGCGCCAGCAGCTTGGGACAGGGGTTAGGGAATGAGCAGTTCTTC,CASSLGQGLGNEQFF,TRBJ2-1,TRBD1,many,TRBV5-1
TGTGCCAGCAGCCCTGGATCCCACAATCTAATGAACACTGAAGCTTTCTTT,CASSPGSHNLMNTEAFF,TRBJ1-1,.,.,TRBV7-9
TGTGCCAGCAGTGTAGCAGGGGGCGCAAACACTGAAGCTTTCTTT,CASSVAGGANTEAFF,TRBJ1-1,TRBD1,.,TRBV9
TGTGCCAGCAGTGAAAAGTGGGCAGGATTTAAAGCTTTCTTT,CASSEKWAGFKAFF,TRBJ1-1,.,.,TRBV6-1
TGTGCCAGCAGTCTGGTAAACAGCGATTTGGGGGCTTTCTTT,CASSLVNSDLGAFF,TRBJ1-1,.,.,TRBV5-4
TGTGCCAGTAGTATAGTGGTCACGGGGCAGCCCCAGCATTTT,CASSIVVTGQPQHF,TRBJ1-5,.,.,TRBV19
TGTGCCAGCAGCGTAGATATGGGGGAGCTTGGGGAGACCCAGTACTTC,CASSVDMGELGETQYF,TRBJ2-5,.,.,TRBV9
TGTGCCAGCAGTTTATACAGGGGAGGGCTCGGGGCTTTCTTT,CASSLYRGGLGAFF,TRBJ1-1,TRBD1,.,TRBV5-8
TGTGCCAGCAGCCCTCTCCAGAGGGAGACCCAGTACTTC,CASSPLQRETQYF,TRBJ2-5,.,few,TRBV11-2
TGTGCCAGCAGTTTAAGTATGGGAGACTATGGCTACACCTTC,CASSLSMGDYGYTF,TRBJ1-2,.,.,TRBV28
TGTGCCAGCAGCGAAACAGGGGTTGGAAACACCATATATTTT,CASSETGVGNTIYF,TRBJ1-3,TRBD1,once,TRBV5-6
TGTGCCTGGAGCCAATTCGGGGGCGCGGAGACCCAGTACTTC,CAWSQFGGAETQYF,TRBJ2-5,.,.,TRBV30
TGTGCCAGCAAAGACAGCGAAGGCAATCAGCCCCAGCATTTT,CASKDSEGNQPQHF,TRBJ1-5,.,.,TRBV2
TGCAGCTCTTGGACAGCGGGGACTAGCGGGAGCCCCGCAGATACGCAGTATTTT,CSSWTAGTSGSPADTQYF,TRBJ2-3,TRBD2,.,TRBV29-1
TGTGCCAGCAGCCTCGGGACAGGGAACTCCTACGAGCAGTACTTC,CASSLGTGNSYEQYF,TRBJ2-7,TRBD1,.,TRBV5-6
TGCAGCGTTAATTTCGGTTATTCTAGCACAGATACGCAGTATTTT,CSVNFGYSSTDTQYF,TRBJ2-3,.,.,TRBV29-1
TGTGCCAGTAGTATAGGACCAGAGACCCAGTACTTC,CASSIGPETQYF,TRBJ2-5,.,.,TRBV19
TGTGCCAGCGGGGCGAGCGACACAGATACGCAGTATTTT,CASGASDTDTQYF,TRBJ2-3,.,.,TRBV6-5
TGCGCCAGCAGCTTGGGGGGCGCCTTCCAAGAGACCCAGTACTTC,CASSLGGAFQETQYF,TRBJ2-5,.,.,TRBV5-1
TGTGCCAGCTCGTCTAATGGCCAGCAAGAGACCCAGTACTTC,CASSSNGQQETQYF,TRBJ2-5,.,.,TRBV18
TGTGCCAGCAGCTTTGAAGTCACAGATACGCAGTATTTT,CASSFEVTDTQYF,TRBJ2-3,.,.,TRBV7-2
TGTGCCAGCAGCCCCCCTGTCGGGACAGGGGAAGGGGAGACCCAGTACTTC,CASSPPVGTGEGETQYF,TRBJ2-5,TRBD1,.,TRBV7-2
TGTGCCAGCAGTGAGGAGCGGGATCGAGAGCAGTACTTC,CASSEERDREQYF,TRBJ2-7,TRBD2,.,TRBV2
TGTGCCAGCAGTTCAGGGGGGGGGACCCAGTACTTC,CASSSGGGTQYF,TRBJ2-5,.,.,TRBV2
TGTGCCATCCCTGGACAGGGCAATGGGGCCAACGTCCTGACTTTC,CAIPGQGNGANVLTF,TRBJ2-6,TRBD1,.,TRBV10-3
TGCGCCAGCAGGGTCGGCCCTAATGAAAAACTGTTTTTT,CASRVGPNEKLFF,TRBJ1-4,.,.,TRBV10-2
TGTGCCAGTAGTATCGGGCTTCGAAGCGGTTCTTACAATGAGCAGTTCTTC,CASSIGLRSGSYNEQFF,TRBJ2-1,.,.,TRBV19
TGTGCCTGGAGTGCCCAGGGCTGGGACACCATATATTTT,CAWSAQGWDTIYF,TRBJ1-3,.,.,TRBV30
TGTGCCAGCAGTCTCGGACAGGGACGTATTAATGAAAAACTGTTTTTT,CASSLGQGRINEKLFF,TRBJ1-4,TRBD1,.,TRBV28
TGTGCCAGCAGGGGCCCCAACACCTACGAGCAGTACTTC,CASRGPNTYEQYF,TRBJ2-7,.,.,TRBV27
TGTGCCAGTAGTATAGGGGGGGGGCTAAGTCAGCCCCAGCATTTT,CASSIGGGLSQPQHF,TRBJ1-5,.,.,TRBV19
TGTGCCAGCGCCGTTGGAATCTCTGGGGCCAACGTCCTGACTTTC,CASAVGISGANVLTF,TRBJ2-6,.,once,TRBV5-6
TGTGCCAGCAGCGCCGGGGGGGGACCTGGCTACGAGCAGTACTTC,CASSAGGGPGYEQYF,TRBJ2-7,TRBD2,.,TRBV11-3
TGTGCCAGCAGGGAGACAGGGGGCGCAGATACGCAGTATTTT,CASRETGGADTQYF,TRBJ2-3,TRBD1,.,TRBV19
TGTGCCAGCAGCTTCCCCCGGGGGACCAACACCGGGGAGCTGTTTTTT,CASSFPRGTNTGELFF,TRBJ2-2,.,.,TRBV7-3
TGTGCCAGCTCACCCCATATGCCGCCCACAGCCCTAGAGACCCAGTACTTC,CASSPHMPPTALETQYF,TRBJ2-5,.,.,TRBV18
TGTGCCAGCTCAAACCCGGGCTTTAGCTCCTACGAGCAGTACTTC,CASSNPGFSSYEQYF,TRBJ2-7,.,few,TRBV28
TGCGCCAGCAGCTTGGGCCAGGTTCAATCACCCCTCCACTTT,CASSLGQVQSPLHF,TRBJ1-6,.,.,TRBV5-1
TGTGCCAGCAGTTTGGGGACAGCGGCTCGGTTTTGGTACTTC,CASSLGTAARFWYF,TRBJ2-7,TRBD1,.,TRBV28
TGTGCCAGCAGCGTAGCGGGGACTAGCGGACTATACGAGCAGTACTTC,CASSVAGTSGLYEQYF,TRBJ2-7,TRBD2,.,TRBV9
TGTGCCTGGAGGCGGGGCAGTGAATGGCAGACCCAGTACTTC,CAWRRGSEWQTQYF,TRBJ2-5,.,.,TRBV30
TGCGCCAGCAGCTTGGCACAGCCCCAAGAGACCCAGTACTTC,CASSLAQPQETQYF,TRBJ2-5,.,once,TRBV5-1
TGTGCCAGCAGCTTAGCCCTTGGGACAGTAGGTACTGAAGCTTTCTTT,CASSLALGTVGTEAFF,TRBJ1-1,TRBD1,.,TRBV7-9
TGTGCCAGCAGTCTAAGGACAGGGAACACTGAAGCTTTCTTT,CASSLRTGNTEAFF,TRBJ1-1,TRBD1,.,TRBV6-6
TGTGCCAGCATCGACAGGGCGGGTCAGCCCCAGCATTTT,CASIDRAGQPQHF,TRBJ1-5,TRBD1,.,TRBV6-6
TGTGCCTGGGATATCGGGGGCGCTATGAATTCACCCCTCCACTTT,CAWDIGGAMNSPLHF,TRBJ1-6,.,.,TRBV30